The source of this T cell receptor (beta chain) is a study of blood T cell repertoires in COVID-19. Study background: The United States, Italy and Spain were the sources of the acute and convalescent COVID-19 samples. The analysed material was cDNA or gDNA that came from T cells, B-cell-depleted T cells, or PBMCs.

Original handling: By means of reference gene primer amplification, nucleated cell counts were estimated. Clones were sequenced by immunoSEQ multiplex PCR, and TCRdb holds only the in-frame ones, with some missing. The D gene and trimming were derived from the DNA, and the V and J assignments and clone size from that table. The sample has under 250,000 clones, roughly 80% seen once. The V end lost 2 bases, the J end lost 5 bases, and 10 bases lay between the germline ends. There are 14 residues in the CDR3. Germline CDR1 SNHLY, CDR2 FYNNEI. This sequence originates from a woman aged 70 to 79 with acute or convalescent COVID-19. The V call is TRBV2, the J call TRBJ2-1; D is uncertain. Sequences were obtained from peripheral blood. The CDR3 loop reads CASSEYSYDNEQFF. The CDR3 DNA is TGTGCCAGCAGTGAATACTCCTACGACAATGAGCAGTTCTTC.